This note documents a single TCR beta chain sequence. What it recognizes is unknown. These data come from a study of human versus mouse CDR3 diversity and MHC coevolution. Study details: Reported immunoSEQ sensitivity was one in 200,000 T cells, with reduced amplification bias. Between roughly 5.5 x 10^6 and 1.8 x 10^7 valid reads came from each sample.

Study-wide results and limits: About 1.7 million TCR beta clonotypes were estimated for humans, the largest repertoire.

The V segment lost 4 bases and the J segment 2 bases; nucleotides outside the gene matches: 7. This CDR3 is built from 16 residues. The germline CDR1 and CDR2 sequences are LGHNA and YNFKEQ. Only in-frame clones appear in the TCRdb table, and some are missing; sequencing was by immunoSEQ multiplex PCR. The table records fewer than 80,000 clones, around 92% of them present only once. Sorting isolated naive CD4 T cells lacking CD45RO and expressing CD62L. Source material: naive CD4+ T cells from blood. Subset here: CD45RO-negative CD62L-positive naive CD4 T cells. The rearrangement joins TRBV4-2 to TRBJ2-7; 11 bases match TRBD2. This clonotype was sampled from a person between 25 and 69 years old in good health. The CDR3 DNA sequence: TGTGCCAGCAGCCGGGGGATGGGACTAGCGGCCTACGAGCAGTACTTC. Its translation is CASSRGMGLAAYEQYF.